Below are 9 T cell receptor beta chains sequenced from a single sample in a study of T-cell memory formation after mild COVID-19. TCRdb used MiXCR to reprocess the 5' RACE reads, holding one entry per CDR3 protein. The repertoire includes approximately 45,000 distinct CDR3 sequences, approximately 7% of them detected once, and 0.79% sits in the top ten. Input material: PBMCs or a T cell subset sorted from them (not recorded which). These receptors were collected from an adult who had mild COVID-19 (a few samples of this study predate the infection). Cell type and time point are not known.

As concerns this clonotype: Germline is not matched at one junction end, which may reflect a read error. This rearrangement joins TRBV20-1 to TRBJ1-1; TRBD1 agrees at 10 bases. CDR1 DFQATT and CDR2 SNEGSKA come from the germline V gene (reference sequence). This CDR3 spans 14 amino acids. The CDR3 reads CGAMVTGGSGEAFF. The CDR3 DNA is TGCGGTGCTATGGTGACAGGGGGCAGCGGTGAAGCTTTCTTT.

This clonotype was seen only a few times. This chain uses TRBV7-9 with TRBJ1-3; a possible D gene is TRBD1 (5 bases). The CDR3 has 14 amino acids. The V gene lost 8 bases and the J gene lost 0 bases, with 11 bases spanning the gap. Germline V gene sequence: CDR1 SEHNR, CDR2 FQNEAQ (reference sequence). The DNA for the CDR3 is TGTGCCAGCGGGGGGTCGAGCTCTGGAAACACCATATATTTT. This encodes CASGGSSSGNTIYF.

This clonotype was seen a few times. The rearrangement joins TRBV18 to TRBJ2-7, with 11 positions matching TRBD2. J gave up 0 bases and V 6 bases, and 10 bases lay outside the gene matches. CDR1 and CDR2 (germline): KGHSH, LQKENI. The CDR3 consists of 17 residues. The CDR3: CASSPSGLAGPSYEQYF. The CDR3 DNA is TGTGCCAGCTCGCCCTCAGGACTAGCGGGTCCCTCCTACGAGCAGTACTTC.

J is TRBJ1-2 and V is TRBV6-5; 8 bases align to TRBD1. The CDR3 covers 14 residues. V lost 7 bases and J lost 8; bases outside the gene matches: 12. Germline CDR1 reads MNHEY; CDR2 reads SVGAGI. CDR3 DNA: TGTGCCAGCAATACGGACAGGGTGGCCCGCGGCTACACCTTC. Translating gives CASNTDRVARGYTF.

This clonotype was seen at least ten times. This chain connects TRBV7-9 to TRBJ2-7; 8 positions agree with TRBD2. V was pared by 3 bases and J by 5 bases, with 6 bases of the junction left unmatched. Per germline, CDR1 SEHNR and CDR2 FQNEAQ (reference sequence). The CDR3 length is 14 residues. The CDR3 DNA reads TGTGCCAGCAGCTTGTCGGGGGGGGCCAACGAGCAGTACTTC. Translation: CASSLSGGANEQYF.

This clonotype was counted only a few times. The V gene is TRBV6-5, the J gene TRBJ1-1; 9 bases align to TRBD1. Germline lookup yields CDR1 MNHEY and CDR2 SVGAGI. With V trimmed by 5 bases and J by 3 bases, 7 bases remained unmatched. CDR3 length: 15 residues. The CDR3 nucleotides read TGTGCCAGCAGTCGCCACGGGACAGGGCACACTGAAGCTTTCTTT. As protein: CASSRHGTGHTEAFF.

As to this clonotype: Since a much larger clone is just one base distant, this may be a read error. V is TRBV7-2 and J is TRBJ2-2; possibly TRBD2 for D (6 bases). Per the germline V gene, CDR1 is SGHTA and CDR2 is FQGNSA. CDR3 length equals 15 residues. Trimming took off 5 bases at V and 9 bases at J, with 19 bases between the two ends. The CDR3 spells CASSRGSYGGWELFF. CDR3 DNA: TGTGCCAGCAGCCGGGGGAGTTACGGAGGATGGGAGCTGTTTTTT.

The table lists this clonotype with many counts. In DNA form, the CDR3 reads TGTGCCAGCAGTGTCCACAGGTGGAGGGGCTATGGCTACACCTTC. Its protein product is CASSVHRWRGYGYTF. This rearrangement joins TRBV12-3 or TRBV12-4 to TRBJ1-2; the D gene is possibly TRBD1 (5 bases). CDR3 size: 15 residues. Trimming took off 5 bases at V and 4 bases at J, with 17 bases between the two ends.

This rearrangement joins TRBV18 to TRBJ2-7, with TRBD2 identical over 9 bases. This CDR3 has 16 residues. In germline, CDR1 is KGHSH, CDR2 LQKENI. V was clipped by 0 bases and J by 6 bases; unmatched bases: 9. The CDR3 loop is CASSPPLQAGGIEQYF. In nucleotides, the CDR3 is TGTGCCAGCTCACCACCGTTACAGGCGGGAGGGATCGAGCAGTACTTC.